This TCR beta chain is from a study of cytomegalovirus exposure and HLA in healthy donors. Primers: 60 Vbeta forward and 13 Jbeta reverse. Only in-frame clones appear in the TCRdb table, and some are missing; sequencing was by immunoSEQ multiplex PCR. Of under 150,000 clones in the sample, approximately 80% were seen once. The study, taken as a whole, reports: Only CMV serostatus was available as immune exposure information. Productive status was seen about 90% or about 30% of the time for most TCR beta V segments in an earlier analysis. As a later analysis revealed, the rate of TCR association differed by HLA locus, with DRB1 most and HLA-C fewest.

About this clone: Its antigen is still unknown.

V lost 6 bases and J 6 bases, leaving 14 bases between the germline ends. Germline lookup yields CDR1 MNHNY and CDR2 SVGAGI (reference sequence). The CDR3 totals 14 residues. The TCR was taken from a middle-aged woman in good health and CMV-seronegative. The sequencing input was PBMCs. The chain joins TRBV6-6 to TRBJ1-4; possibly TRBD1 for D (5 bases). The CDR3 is CASSPDRGHEKLFF. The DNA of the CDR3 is TGTGCCAGCAGCCCCGACAGAGGCCATGAAAAACTGTTTTTT.